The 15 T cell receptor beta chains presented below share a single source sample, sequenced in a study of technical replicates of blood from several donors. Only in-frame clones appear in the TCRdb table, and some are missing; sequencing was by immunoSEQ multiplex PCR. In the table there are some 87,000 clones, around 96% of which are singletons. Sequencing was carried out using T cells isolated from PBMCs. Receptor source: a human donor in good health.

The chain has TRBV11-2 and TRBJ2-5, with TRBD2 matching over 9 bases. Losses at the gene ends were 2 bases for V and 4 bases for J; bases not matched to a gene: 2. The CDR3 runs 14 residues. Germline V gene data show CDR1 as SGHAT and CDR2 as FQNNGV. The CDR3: CASSLLLAGETQYF. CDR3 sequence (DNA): TGTGCCAGCAGCTTACTACTAGCGGGAGAGACCCAGTACTTC.

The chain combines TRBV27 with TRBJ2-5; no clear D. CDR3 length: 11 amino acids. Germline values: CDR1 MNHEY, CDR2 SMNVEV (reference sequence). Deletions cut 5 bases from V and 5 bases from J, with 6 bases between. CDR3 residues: CASSGEETQYF. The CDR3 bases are TGTGCCAGCAGTGGAGAGGAGACCCAGTACTTC.

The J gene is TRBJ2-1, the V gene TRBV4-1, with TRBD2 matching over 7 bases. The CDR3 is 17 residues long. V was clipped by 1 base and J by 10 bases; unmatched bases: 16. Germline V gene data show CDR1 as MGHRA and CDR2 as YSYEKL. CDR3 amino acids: CASSQVWEGGDLLEQFF. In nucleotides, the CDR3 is TGCGCCAGCAGCCAAGTATGGGAGGGCGGGGATCTGTTGGAGCAGTTCTTC.

The CDR3 region is CASSSGLSYNEQFF. The DNA for the CDR3 is TGTGCCAGCAGCTCGGGGTTATCCTACAATGAGCAGTTCTTC. The chain couples TRBV5-4 to TRBJ2-1; D is perhaps TRBD2 (5 bases). CDR1 is SGHNT and CDR2 is YYREEE in the germline V gene (reference sequence). V dropped 3 bases and J dropped 1 base, with 8 bases sitting between them. The CDR3 has 14 amino acids.

CDR3: CASSPQTRGNYGYTF. Written as DNA, the CDR3 is TGCGCCAGCAGCCCACAAACCAGGGGTAACTATGGCTACACCTTC. This chain connects TRBV4-1 to TRBJ1-2; the D gene is possibly TRBD1 (6 bases). Germline values: CDR1 MGHRA, CDR2 YSYEKL. The CDR3 consists of 15 residues. V lost 4 bases and J lost 1, with 13 bases in between.

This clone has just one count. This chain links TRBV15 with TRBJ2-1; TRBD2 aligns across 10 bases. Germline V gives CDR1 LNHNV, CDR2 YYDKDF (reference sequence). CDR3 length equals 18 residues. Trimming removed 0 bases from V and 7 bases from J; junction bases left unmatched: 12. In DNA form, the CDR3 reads TGTGCCACCAGCAGAGACCTAGGACTAGCGGAACTGTGGAATGAGCAGTTCTTC. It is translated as CATSRDLGLAELWNEQFF.

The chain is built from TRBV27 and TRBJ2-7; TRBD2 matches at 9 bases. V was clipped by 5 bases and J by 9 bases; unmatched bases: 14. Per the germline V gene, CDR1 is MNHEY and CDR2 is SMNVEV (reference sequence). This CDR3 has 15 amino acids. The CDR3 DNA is TGTGCCAGCAGTACCGTCGGGGCGGGAGGGCCAGGGCAGTACTTC. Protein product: CASSTVGAGGPGQYF.

In DNA form, the CDR3 reads TGTGCCAGCAGTTATGGGAGTATCACCGGGGAGCTGTTTTTT. Protein sequence: CASSYGSITGELFF. V and J are TRBV6-5 and TRBJ2-2; maybe TRBD2 (5 bases). Trimming left V 3 bases short and J 4 bases short, with 9 bases between. The CDR3 sequence is 14 residues long. Germline V gene lookup returns CDR1 MNHEY and CDR2 SVGAGI.

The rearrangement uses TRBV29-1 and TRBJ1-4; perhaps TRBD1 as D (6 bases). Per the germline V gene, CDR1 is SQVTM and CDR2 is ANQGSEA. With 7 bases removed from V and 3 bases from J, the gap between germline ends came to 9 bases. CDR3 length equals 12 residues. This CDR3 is CSATGANEKLFF. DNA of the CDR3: TGCAGCGCGACAGGTGCTAATGAAAAACTGTTTTTT. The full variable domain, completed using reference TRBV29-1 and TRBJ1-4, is SAVISQKPSRDICQRGTSLTIQCQVDSQVTMMFWYRQQPGQSLTLIATANQGSEATYESGFVIDKFPISRPNLTFSTLTVSNMSPEDSSIYLCSATGANEKLFFGSGTQLSVL.

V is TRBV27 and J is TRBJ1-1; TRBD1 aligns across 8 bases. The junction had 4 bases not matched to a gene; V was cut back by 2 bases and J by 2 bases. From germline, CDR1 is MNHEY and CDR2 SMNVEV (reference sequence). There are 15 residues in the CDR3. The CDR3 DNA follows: TGTGCCAGCAGTTTACAGGGGGCACTAAACACTGAAGCTTTCTTT. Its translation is CASSLQGALNTEAFF.

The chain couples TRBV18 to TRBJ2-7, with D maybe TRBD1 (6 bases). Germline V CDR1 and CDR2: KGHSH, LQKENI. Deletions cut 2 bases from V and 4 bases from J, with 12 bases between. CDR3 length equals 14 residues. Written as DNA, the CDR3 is TGTGCCAGCTCACCAGCTGGACAGAATTACGAGCAGTACTTC. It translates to CASSPAGQNYEQYF.

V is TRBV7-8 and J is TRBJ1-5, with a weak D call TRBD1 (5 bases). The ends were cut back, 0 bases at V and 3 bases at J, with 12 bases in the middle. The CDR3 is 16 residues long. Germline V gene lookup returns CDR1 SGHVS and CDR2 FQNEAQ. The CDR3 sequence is CASSLAFRANNQPQHF. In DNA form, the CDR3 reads TGTGCCAGCAGCTTAGCGTTCAGGGCGAACAATCAGCCCCAGCATTTT.

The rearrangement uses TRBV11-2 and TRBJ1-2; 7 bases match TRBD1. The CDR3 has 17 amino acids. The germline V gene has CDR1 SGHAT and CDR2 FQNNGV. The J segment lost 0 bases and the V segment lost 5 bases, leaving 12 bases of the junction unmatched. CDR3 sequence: CASSPSGQWVTNYGYTF. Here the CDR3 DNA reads TGTGCCAGCAGCCCCTCGGGACAGTGGGTAACTAACTATGGCTACACCTTC.

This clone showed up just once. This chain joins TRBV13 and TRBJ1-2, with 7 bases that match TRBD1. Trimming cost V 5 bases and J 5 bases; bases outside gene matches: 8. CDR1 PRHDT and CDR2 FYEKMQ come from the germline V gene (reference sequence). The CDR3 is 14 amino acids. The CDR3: CASSDTTGQYGYTF. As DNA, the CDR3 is TGTGCCAGCAGCGATACGACAGGGCAGTATGGCTACACCTTC.

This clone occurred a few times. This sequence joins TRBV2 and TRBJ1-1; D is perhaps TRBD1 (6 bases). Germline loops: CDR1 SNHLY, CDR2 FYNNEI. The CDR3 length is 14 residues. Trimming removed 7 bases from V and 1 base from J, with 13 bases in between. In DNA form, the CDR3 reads TGTGCCAGCAACATAGGACAGCAGAACACTGAAGCTTTCTTT. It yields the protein CASNIGQQNTEAFF.